The next 32 T cell receptor beta chains were all read from a single sample in a study of cytomegalovirus exposure and HLA in healthy donors. Use of 60 Vbeta and 13 Jbeta primers characterized the PCR. Assay used: immunoSEQ multiplex PCR; TCRdb lists only in-frame clones, some missing. The sample gives approximately 160,000 clones, 65% to 90% of which show up once; around 2% is in the top ten. Material: PBMCs. The receptors originated from a human donor in good health.

This chain joins TRBV29-1 and TRBJ1-1, with 8 bases aligning to TRBD1. This CDR3 spans 17 amino acids. Germline CDR1 reads SQVTM; CDR2 reads ANQGSEA. Germline trimming cut 0 bases from V and 0 bases from J; bases unmatched to any gene: 9. The CDR3: CSVEEHPATGVNTEAFF. The CDR3 DNA follows: TGCAGCGTTGAAGAACACCCTGCGACAGGGGTGAACACTGAAGCTTTCTTT.

This sequence joins TRBV4-3 and TRBJ2-7; 8 bases match TRBD1. The CDR3 contains 15 residues. V lost 1 base, J lost 2 bases, and 4 bases stayed unmatched. In germline, CDR1 is LGHNA, CDR2 YSLEER. CDR3 sequence: CASSQGTGYAYEQYF. The CDR3 DNA sequence: TGCGCCAGCAGCCAAGGGACAGGGTACGCCTACGAGCAGTACTTC.

The genes are TRBV6-1 and TRBJ1-3; D is unresolved. This CDR3 is built from 14 residues. CDR1 and CDR2 (germline): MNHNS, SASEGT. The V end was cut by 1 base, the J end by 4 bases, with 8 bases between. The CDR3 loop is CASSEVVGGNTIYF. The CDR3 DNA reads as TGTGCCAGCAGTGAAGTCGTCGGGGGAAACACCATATATTTT.

The rearrangement links TRBV29-1 to TRBJ1-2, with D possibly being TRBD1 (5 bases). The CDR3 runs to 11 residues. With 4 bases removed from V and 5 bases from J, the gap between germline ends came to 8 bases. Germline V gene lookup returns CDR1 SQVTM and CDR2 ANQGSEA. The CDR3 DNA sequence: TGCAGCGTTGGACAGTTATATGGCTACACCTTC. It yields the protein CSVGQLYGYTF.

The chain employs TRBV7-9 and TRBJ1-2, with D possibly TRBD1 on 5 matching bases. Looked up from germline, CDR1 is SEHNR and CDR2 is FQNEAQ (reference sequence). The CDR3 has 15 residues. The germline V and J ends were trimmed by 7 bases and 7 bases, with 22 bases remaining between them. Here the CDR3 reads CASIPGWEIYGGYTF. The CDR3 DNA sequence: TGTGCCAGCATCCCAGGGTGGGAAATTTACGGTGGCTACACCTTC.

The chain carries TRBV7-2 and TRBJ2-7; TRBD2 agrees at 8 bases. Per the germline V gene, CDR1 is SGHTA and CDR2 is FQGNSA. This CDR3 has 14 residues. V lost 0 bases and J lost 7; bases outside the gene matches: 5. CDR3 loop: CASSLASGVREQYF. In DNA, the CDR3 is TGTGCCAGCAGCTTAGCTAGCGGGGTTAGAGAGCAGTACTTC. Supplemented by reference TRBV7-2 and TRBJ2-7, the full variable domain reads GAGVSQSPSNKVTEKGKDVELRCDPISGHTALYWYRQSLGQGLEFLIYFQGNSAPDKSGLPSDRFSAERTGGSVSTLTIQRTQQEDSAVYLCASSLASGVREQYFGPGTRLTVT.

This clone turned up a few times. The chain is built from TRBV7-6 and TRBJ1-1; 9 bases fit TRBD1. CDR3 length: 18 residues. The V gene's germline CDR1 is SGHVS and CDR2 FNYEAQ. The junction had 18 bases not matched to a gene; V was cut back by 5 bases and J by 5 bases. The CDR3 sequence is CASSKYGTTGGTATEAFF. CDR3 in DNA: TGTGCCAGCAGCAAATACGGGACGACAGGGGGGACGGCAACTGAAGCTTTCTTT.

The rearrangement links TRBV7-2 to TRBJ2-2, with a weak D call TRBD1 (5 bases). The CDR3 extends over 15 amino acids. In germline, CDR1 is SGHTA, CDR2 FQGNSA. The V end lost 1 base, the J end lost 2 bases, and 8 bases lay between the germline ends. CDR3 in DNA: TGTGCCAGCAGCTTAGACAGGCCCAACACCGGGGAGCTGTTTTTT. Its protein product is CASSLDRPNTGELFF. Using reference TRBV7-2 and TRBJ2-2 for the parts outside the CDR3, the full variable domain is GAGVSQSPSNKVTEKGKDVELRCDPISGHTALYWYRQSLGQGLEFLIYFQGNSAPDKSGLPSDRFSAERTGGSVSTLTIQRTQQEDSAVYLCASSLDRPNTGELFFGEGSRLTVL.

V is TRBV11-3 and J is TRBJ1-1; weak D call: TRBD1 (6 bases). Trimming took off 5 bases at V and 1 base at J, with 8 bases between the two ends. The CDR3 extends over 13 amino acids. Per the germline V gene, CDR1 is SGHNT and CDR2 is YENEEA. CDR3 nucleotides: TGTGCCAGCAGCCGGGGACAGAACACTGAAGCTTTCTTT. This codes for CASSRGQNTEAFF.

V usage is TRBV27 and J usage is TRBJ2-1; 10 bases are a match to TRBD2. The CDR3 consists of 15 residues. The V and J ends lost 3 bases and 5 bases, in that order; junction bases with no gene match: 4. Germline V gene data show CDR1 as MNHEY and CDR2 as SMNVEV (reference sequence). CDR3 loop: CASSFIAGGNNEQFF. The CDR3 DNA reads as TGTGCCAGCAGTTTCATAGCGGGGGGAAACAATGAGCAGTTCTTC.

This clone was detected only a few times. The rearrangement uses TRBV12-5 and TRBJ1-5, with 9 bases lining up with TRBD1. There are 16 residues in the CDR3. Germline CDR1 reads LGHNT; CDR2 reads FRNRAP. The V and J ends lost 0 bases and 7 bases, in that order; junction bases with no gene match: 7. CDR3 in DNA: TGTGCTAGTGGTTTGGTACGTACAGGGGGCCGGCAGCCCCAGCATTTT. It encodes CASGLVRTGGRQPQHF.

A single count supports this clone. CDR3 in DNA: TGCGCCAGCAGCTTGGGGACAGGGAGTGGTAATGAAAAACTGTTTTTT. Protein sequence: CASSLGTGSGNEKLFF. This chain links TRBV5-1 with TRBJ1-4; 8 bases are a match to TRBD1. Germline CDR1 reads SGHRS; CDR2 reads YFSETQ. The CDR3 sequence is 16 residues long. V trimming: 0 bases; J trimming: 4 bases; junction bases outside the gene matches: 5.

The CDR3 sequence: CASSVGQVTNEKLFF. The CDR3 nucleotides read TGTGCCAGCAGCGTAGGGCAGGTAACTAATGAAAAACTGTTTTTT. V is TRBV9 and J is TRBJ1-4; D unresolved. The V end was cut by 0 bases, the J end by 1 base, with 7 bases between. Germline V gene sequence: CDR1 SGDLS, CDR2 YYNGEE. This CDR3 is built from 15 residues.

The chain has TRBV5-1 and TRBJ2-7; D is ambiguous. V was clipped by 0 bases and J by 1 base, with 8 bases between them. The V gene's germline CDR1 is SGHRS and CDR2 YFSETQ. CDR3 length: 14 residues. The CDR3 is CASSLEAASYEQYF. CDR3 DNA sequence: TGCGCCAGCAGCTTGGAGGCGGCGTCCTACGAGCAGTACTTC.

This clone has just a few counts. The rearrangement uses TRBV2 and TRBJ2-3; 7 nucleotides line up with TRBD1. V lost 3 bases to trimming and J lost 6 bases; unmatched junction nucleotides: 3. Germline values: CDR1 SNHLY, CDR2 FYNNEI. The CDR3 has 13 amino acids. The CDR3 spells CASSDGTADTQYF. In nucleotides, the CDR3 is TGTGCCAGCAGTGATGGGACAGCGGATACGCAGTATTTT.

This clone was counted between two and nine times. The genes are TRBV9 and TRBJ1-1, with D unclear. Trimming took 5 bases from V and 6 from J, leaving 8 bases between them. This CDR3 is built from 11 residues. Germline CDR1 reads SGDLS; CDR2 reads YYNGEE. The CDR3 region is CASSTAAEAFF. CDR3 sequence (DNA): TGTGCCAGCAGTACAGCGGCTGAAGCTTTCTTT.

This clone showed up just a few times. The rearrangement links TRBV4-3 to TRBJ1-1; no definite D call. From germline, CDR1 is LGHNA and CDR2 YSLEER. Trimming left V 0 bases short and J 5 bases short, with 7 bases between. The CDR3 has 13 residues. The CDR3 DNA sequence: TGCGCCAGCAGCCAAGATTGGCAGACTGAAGCTTTCTTT. It codes for CASSQDWQTEAFF.

This rearrangement joins TRBV7-2 to TRBJ2-5; 8 bases align to TRBD2. The germline V gene has CDR1 SGHTA and CDR2 FQGNSA. V shed 5 bases, J shed 3 bases, and the junction held 8 bases outside the gene matches. The CDR3 contains 15 residues. The CDR3 reads CASSLSGLAEETQYF. As DNA, the CDR3 is TGTGCCAGCAGCCTGTCCGGACTAGCCGAAGAGACCCAGTACTTC.

The chain carries TRBV19 and TRBJ2-7, with 7 bases lining up with TRBD1. Unmatched junction bases numbered 8, after V lost 7 bases and J lost 2 bases. The germline V gene encodes CDR1 LNHDA and CDR2 SQIVND (reference sequence). CDR3 size: 14 residues. CDR3 in amino acids: CASNVRDSPYEQYF. The CDR3 DNA reads as TGTGCCAGTAACGTCCGGGACAGCCCCTACGAGCAGTACTTC.

The chain combines TRBV6-5 with TRBJ2-3, with TRBD1 matching over 8 bases. J was trimmed by 4 bases and V by 6 bases; bases with no gene match: 3. The CDR3 is made up of 13 amino acids. The germline V gene has CDR1 MNHEY and CDR2 SVGAGI. CDR3: CASRGTGSDTQYF. The CDR3 bases are TGTGCCAGCAGGGGGACAGGATCAGATACGCAGTATTTT.

This chain links TRBV4-3 with TRBJ2-1, with 11 nucleotides matching TRBD2. This CDR3 is built from 19 residues. The V segment lost 0 bases and the J segment 3 bases; nucleotides outside the gene matches: 10. CDR1 is LGHNA, CDR2 YSLEER, per germline. This chain's CDR3 is CASSQERLAGGYYYNEQFF. The DNA of the CDR3 is TGCGCCAGCAGCCAAGAACGGCTAGCGGGGGGCTATTACTACAATGAGCAGTTCTTC.

J is TRBJ2-3 and V is TRBV9, with D unresolved. The CDR3 is 12 amino acids. With 4 bases removed from V and 2 bases from J, the gap between germline ends came to 5 bases. Germline V gene data show CDR1 as SGDLS and CDR2 as YYNGEE. CDR3: CASSLNTDTQYF. In DNA form, the CDR3 reads TGTGCCAGCAGCTTAAACACAGATACGCAGTATTTT. Drawing the rest from reference TRBV9 and TRBJ2-3, the complete variable domain is DSGVTQTPKHLITATGQRVTLRCSPRSGDLSVYWYQQSLDQGLQFLIQYYNGEERAKGNILERFSAQQFPDLHSELNLSSLELGDSALYFCASSLNTDTQYFGPGTRLTVL.

This chain uses TRBV5-1 with TRBJ2-7; 11 bases agree with TRBD2. J lost 3 bases, V lost 4 bases, and 3 bases had no gene match. CDR1 and CDR2 (germline): SGHRS, YFSETQ. This CDR3 contains 14 residues. The CDR3 loop is CASSPSGGFYEQYF. The CDR3 DNA is TGCGCCAGCAGCCCTAGCGGGGGGTTCTACGAGCAGTACTTC.

The CDR3 DNA is TGCGCCAGCAGCCAAGAGCCGGGACAGGGGGCGCGCGAGCAGTACTTC. This gives the protein CASSQEPGQGAREQYF. This chain links TRBV4-3 with TRBJ2-7, with TRBD1 matching over 12 bases. Trimming removed 0 bases from V and 6 bases from J; junction bases left unmatched: 6. Germline values: CDR1 LGHNA, CDR2 YSLEER. The CDR3 extends over 16 amino acids.

A single count supports this clone. This chain uses TRBV29-1 with TRBJ2-1; 9 bases are a match to TRBD1. The CDR3 spans 16 residues. The germline V gene encodes CDR1 SQVTM and CDR2 ANQGSEA. Trimming removed 4 bases from V and 7 bases from J; junction bases left unmatched: 14. CDR3 sequence reads: CSVVSGTGTTMNEQFF. The CDR3 nucleotides read TGCAGCGTTGTAAGTGGGACAGGGACTACAATGAATGAGCAGTTCTTC.

A remark on this clone: Other DNA variants within this sample encode the same CDR3. The chain recombines TRBV6-5 with TRBJ1-1; TRBD1 is a possible D gene (5 bases). The CDR3 spans 13 residues. CDR1 is MNHEY, CDR2 SVGAGI, per germline. Trimming pared 6 bases from V and 1 base from J, leaving 9 bases between. The CDR3 DNA sequence: TGTGCCAGCAGACCTGACAGGAACACTGAAGCTTTCTTT. Protein sequence: CASRPDRNTEAFF.

This clone was found a few times. V gene TRBV6-5 combines with J gene TRBJ2-7; 7 bases match TRBD2. This CDR3 is 14 amino acids long. V gave up 6 bases and J gave up 6 bases; unmatched junction bases: 11. CDR1 is MNHEY and CDR2 is SVGAGI in the germline V gene. The CDR3 DNA sequence: TGTGCCAGCAGCATCGGGGGAACGGGGGGCGAGCAGTACTTC. Encoded protein: CASSIGGTGGEQYF.

This clone has just one count. The sample holds other DNA sequences that translate to the same CDR3. The chain joins TRBV9 to TRBJ2-5; the match to TRBD1 covers 7 bases. The V gene end was trimmed by 0 bases and the J gene end by 5 bases; junction bases not matched to a gene: 7. The CDR3 spans 15 residues. Germline V CDR1 and CDR2: SGDLS, YYNGEE. The CDR3 loop is CASSVGGQQRETQYF. Here the CDR3 DNA reads TGTGCCAGCAGCGTAGGGGGACAGCAGCGCGAGACCCAGTACTTC.

The V and J genes are TRBV7-2 and TRBJ2-5, with 9 bases matching TRBD2. The CDR3 sequence is 16 residues long. Losses at the gene ends were 1 base for V and 5 bases for J; bases not matched to a gene: 8. CDR1 is SGHTA, CDR2 FQGNSA, per germline. The CDR3: CASSLGAGGPIETQYF. The CDR3 nucleotides are TGTGCCAGCAGCTTAGGGGCGGGGGGGCCTATTGAGACCCAGTACTTC.

In nucleotides, the CDR3 is TGTGCCAGCAGTGACGTCGACGAGCAGTACTTC. Translating gives CASSDVDEQYF. The chain uses TRBV6-1 and TRBJ2-7; no reliable D call. The V end lost 3 bases, the J end lost 5 bases, and 5 bases lay between the germline ends. Germline V gives CDR1 MNHNS, CDR2 SASEGT. The CDR3 covers 11 residues.

This clone was seen just once. The chain couples TRBV19 to TRBJ2-1; D possibly corresponds to TRBD2 (5 bases). This CDR3 contains 17 residues. Trimming shortened V by 2 bases and J by 2 bases, and 16 bases separated the two germline ends. CDR1 is LNHDA and CDR2 is SQIVND in the germline V gene (reference sequence). CDR3 sequence (DNA): TGTGCCAGTAGTATAAACCCTTCCAGCGGTGCCTACAATGAGCAGTTCTTC. Its translation is CASSINPSSGAYNEQFF.

V is TRBV5-6 and J is TRBJ2-2, with D possibly matching TRBD1 (6 bases). CDR3 length equals 13 residues. Trimming left V 3 bases short and J 4 bases short, with 7 bases between. Germline V lookup: CDR1 SGHDT, CDR2 YYEEEE. Here the CDR3 DNA reads TGTGCCAGCAGCTCAGGGGTCACCGGGGAGCTGTTTTTT. Translated: CASSSGVTGELFF.